This T cell receptor (beta chain) was sequenced for a study of blood T cell repertoires in COVID-19. Study context: Nucleic acid was either cDNA or gDNA, and it came from T cells, B-cell-depleted T cells, or PBMCs.

Per the original methods: The authors estimated nucleated cell counts from reference gene primer amplification. The data were produced by immunoSEQ multiplex PCR, yet TCRdb's version contains in-frame clones alone and is incomplete. D and trimming were read from the DNA, whereas the V and J calls and clone size are those reported in that table. The table lists about 330,000 clones, 80% to 95% of them singletons. J gave up 8 bases and V 0 bases, and 4 bases lay outside the gene matches. The germline V gene has CDR1 LGHDT and CDR2 YNNKEL (reference sequence). This CDR3 spans 14 amino acids. The rearrangement uses TRBV3-1 (or the pseudogene TRBV3-2) and TRBJ2-1; 7 nucleotides align to TRBD1. The specimen sequenced was PBMCs or T cells enriched from blood (not recorded which). This TCR was recovered from a woman aged 25 to 45 who had recovered from COVID-19. The chain's CDR3 is CASSQDQGGYEQFF. As DNA, the CDR3 is TGTGCCAGCAGCCAAGATCAAGGGGGCTATGAGCAGTTCTTC.